This passage covers 20 T cell receptor beta chains from one sample sequenced in a study of shared clonotypes between healthy human individuals. TCRdb keeps only in-frame clones here, not all; method: immunoSEQ multiplex PCR. Among some 470,000 clones listed, 60% to 85% were seen once. Sequencing used PBMCs. These receptor sequences come from a middle-aged woman in good health. Some clones in this sample may be carry-over from other donors' samples.

The chain joins TRBV2 to TRBJ2-5, with 10 bases lining up with TRBD2. In germline, CDR1 is SNHLY, CDR2 FYNNEI. The trim removed 4 bases at V and 11 bases at J, leaving 10 bases unmatched. CDR3 length: 14 residues. CDR3 DNA sequence: TGTGCCAGCAGTGCCAGCGGGAGGGCCGGTGAGCAGTACTTC. Encoded protein: CASSASGRAGEQYF.

J is TRBJ2-7 and V is TRBV27; D gene unclear. V was clipped by 6 bases and J by 2 bases, with 8 bases between them. Looked up from germline, CDR1 is MNHEY and CDR2 is SMNVEV (reference sequence). The CDR3 is made up of 12 amino acids. CDR3 residues: CASRPGPYEQYF. The CDR3 DNA is TGTGCCAGCAGACCTGGACCCTACGAGCAGTACTTC.

The chain is built from TRBV7-3 and TRBJ2-1, with 14 nucleotides matching TRBD2. This CDR3 has 17 amino acids. The trim removed 2 bases at V and 7 bases at J, leaving 7 bases unmatched. Per the germline V gene, CDR1 is SGHTA and CDR2 is FQGTGA. In DNA form, the CDR3 reads TGTGCCAGCAGCTTAGGGACGGGACTAGCGGGAGTAAATGAGCAGTTCTTC. Its protein is CASSLGTGLAGVNEQFF. Drawing the rest from reference TRBV7-3 and TRBJ2-1, the complete variable domain is GAGVSQTPSNKVTEKGKYVELRCDPISGHTALYWYRQSLGQGPEFLIYFQGTGAADDSGLPNDRFFAVRPEGSVSTLKIQRTERGDSAVYLCASSLGTGLAGVNEQFFGPGTRLTVL.

This chain joins TRBV10-2 and TRBJ2-2; 7 nucleotides line up with TRBD1. CDR3 length: 13 amino acids. Per germline, CDR1 WSHSY and CDR2 SAAADI. With 7 bases clipped from V and 1 base from J, the junction kept 0 bases outside the gene matches. DNA for the CDR3: TGCGCCAGCAACAGGGGGAACACCGGGGAGCTGTTTTTT. It yields the protein CASNRGNTGELFF.

On this clone: This sample also contains other DNA sequences that code for the same CDR3. The J gene is TRBJ1-2, the V gene TRBV29-1, with TRBD1 matching over 9 bases. J gave up 6 bases and V 0 bases, and 5 bases lay outside the gene matches. The CDR3 consists of 14 residues. Germline V gene lookup returns CDR1 SQVTM and CDR2 ANQGSEA. This chain's CDR3 is CSVEDRGTGNGYTF. The CDR3 DNA follows: TGCAGCGTTGAAGATAGAGGGACAGGGAATGGCTACACCTTC.

The chain carries TRBV7-9 and TRBJ2-1; D possibly corresponds to TRBD2 (5 bases). Germline CDR1 and CDR2: SEHNR and FQNEAQ (reference sequence). The ends were cut back, 0 bases at V and 10 bases at J, with 19 bases in the middle. There are 16 residues in the CDR3. This CDR3 is CASSLASLGPTTEQFF. The CDR3 DNA follows: TGTGCCAGCAGCTTAGCCTCCCTAGGACCGACTACGGAGCAGTTCTTC.

V gene TRBV28 combines with J gene TRBJ2-1, with a weak D call TRBD1 (6 bases). The V and J ends lost 3 bases and 3 bases respectively, with 9 bases between them. The CDR3 is made up of 14 amino acids. CDR1 MDHEN and CDR2 SYDVKM come from the germline V gene. CDR3 coding DNA: TGTGCCAGCAGTTTGAGGGGGTTCTACAATGAGCAGTTCTTC. Translating it yields CASSLRGFYNEQFF.

This clone was seen at least ten times. This sequence joins TRBV28 and TRBJ2-7; 11 positions match TRBD2. CDR3 size: 14 residues. The germline V gene encodes CDR1 MDHEN and CDR2 SYDVKM. J lost 3 bases, V lost 7 bases, and 5 bases had no gene match. In nucleotides, the CDR3 is TGTGCCAGCACCCAACTAGCGGGAGTCTACGAGCAGTACTTC. It is translated as CASTQLAGVYEQYF.

The chain has TRBV2 and TRBJ1-2; 9 nucleotides agree with TRBD1. This CDR3 contains 15 residues. Germline CDR1 reads SNHLY; CDR2 reads FYNNEI. Losses at the gene ends were 8 bases for V and 0 bases for J; bases not matched to a gene: 7. CDR3 DNA: TGTGCCAGCTTCCGGGACAGGGCCTCTAACTATGGCTACACCTTC. Its translation: CASFRDRASNYGYTF.

The V gene is TRBV10-3, the J gene TRBJ1-4; D is perhaps TRBD1 (5 bases). This CDR3 has 14 residues. Trimming took 2 bases from V and 3 from J, leaving 7 bases between them. Germline V CDR1 and CDR2: ENHRY, SYGVKD. This chain's CDR3 is CAISEGGPNEKLFF. DNA of the CDR3: TGTGCCATCAGTGAGGGGGGTCCTAATGAAAAACTGTTTTTT.

The V gene is TRBV2, the J gene TRBJ2-7, with TRBD2 identical over 12 bases. The CDR3 contains 14 residues. In germline, CDR1 is SNHLY, CDR2 FYNNEI. The V segment lost 6 bases and the J segment 2 bases; nucleotides outside the gene matches: 2. The CDR3: CASRRLAGAYEQYF. DNA for the CDR3: TGTGCCAGCAGAAGACTAGCGGGAGCCTACGAGCAGTACTTC.

The rearrangement uses TRBV12-5 and TRBJ2-2; TRBD1 matches 8 bases. CDR1 is LGHNT, CDR2 FRNRAP, per germline. V lost 7 bases and J lost 0; bases outside the gene matches: 13. The CDR3 length is 18 residues. CDR3 sequence (DNA): TGTGCTAGTGCCTTCGGGACAGGTTTTTACGCGAACACCGGGGAGCTGTTTTTT. Protein sequence: CASAFGTGFYANTGELFF.

This clone was seen more than once but under ten times. The chain joins TRBV15 to TRBJ1-1; D might be TRBD1 (6 bases). The germline V gene encodes CDR1 LNHNV and CDR2 YYDKDF (reference sequence). CDR3 length: 14 residues. The V end lost 0 bases, the J end lost 4 bases, and 9 bases lay between the germline ends. The CDR3: CATSRDEGGTEAFF. The CDR3 bases are TGTGCCACCAGCAGAGATGAGGGGGGCACTGAAGCTTTCTTT.

The rearrangement uses TRBV6-5 and TRBJ2-7; maybe TRBD1 (5 bases). This CDR3 has 15 amino acids. Germline V gene lookup returns CDR1 MNHEY and CDR2 SVGAGI. V lost 7 bases and J lost 5, with 21 bases in between. CDR3 region: CASKQDRAGSDEQYF. CDR3 sequence (DNA): TGTGCCAGCAAACAAGATCGGGCAGGGTCGGACGAGCAGTACTTC.

With regard to this clone: Lacking the conserved final phenylalanine or tryptophan, this CDR3 likely reflects a read error. The V call is TRBV30, the J call TRBJ1-5, with 8 bases identical to TRBD1. This CDR3 is built from 13 residues. Germline V gives CDR1 GTSNPN, CDR2 SVGIG (reference sequence). With 2 bases clipped from V and 7 bases from J, the junction kept 4 bases outside the gene matches. The CDR3 coding sequence is TGTGCCTGGAGTCCGGACAGGGCCCAGCCCCAGCATCTT. Amino acid sequence: CAWSPDRAQPQHL.

This clone was observed once. The chain links TRBV5-1 to TRBJ2-5; no clear D. The germline gives CDR1 SGHRS, CDR2 YFSETQ. The CDR3 extends over 11 amino acids. V was trimmed by 6 bases and J by 4 bases, leaving 7 bases between them. The chain's CDR3 is CASKVRETQYF. As DNA, the CDR3 is TGCGCCAGCAAGGTACGAGAGACCCAGTACTTC.

This chain's CDR3 is CATSRVDISSYEQYF. The CDR3 DNA reads TGTGCCACCAGCAGAGTGGACATAAGCTCCTACGAGCAGTACTTC. The gene calls are TRBV15 and TRBJ2-7; TRBD1 is a possible D gene (5 bases). The V and J ends lost 1 base and 0 bases respectively, with 10 bases between them. The germline gives CDR1 LNHNV, CDR2 YYDKDF (reference sequence). This CDR3 has 15 residues.

The chain couples TRBV7-9 to TRBJ2-7; D possibly corresponds to TRBD2 (6 bases). The germline CDR1 and CDR2 sequences are SEHNR and FQNEAQ (reference sequence). The CDR3 is 15 amino acids. With 5 bases removed from V and 0 bases from J, the gap between germline ends came to 14 bases. In nucleotides, the CDR3 is TGTGCCAGCAGCCCCAGGAGGGCGGACTCCTACGAGCAGTACTTC. It yields the protein CASSPRRADSYEQYF.

The V call is TRBV11-2, the J call TRBJ2-1; 13 nucleotides agree with TRBD2. CDR1 is SGHAT and CDR2 is FQNNGV in the germline V gene. CDR3 length equals 15 residues. J gave up 8 bases and V 5 bases, and 6 bases lay outside the gene matches. CDR3 nucleotides: TGTGCCAGCAGCCCGGGACTAGCGGGACACGATGAGCAGTTCTTC. This sequence encodes CASSPGLAGHDEQFF.

About this clone: It is likely a read error: a sequence one base away is far more abundant. The chain is built from TRBV30 and TRBJ1-1; D is undetermined. The CDR3 totals 15 residues. V shed 1 base and J shed 0 bases, with 12 bases lying between them. Germline CDR1 is GTSNPN and CDR2 is SVGIG (reference sequence). CDR3 loop: CAWSAGPQLNTEAFF. The CDR3 DNA reads TGTGCCTGGAGTGCAGGCCCTCAACTGAACACTGAAGCTTTCTTT.